This T cell receptor (beta chain) was identified in a study of T cell responses to AZD1222 COVID-19 vaccine. Overall study findings and caveats: Spike-specific TCRs gained breadth and depth after people received two AZD1222 doses.

As to this clone: Its antigen remains unknown.

Some clones are missing from TCRdb's copy, which holds only in-frame ones; the method was immunoSEQ multiplex PCR. This sample has roughly 140,000 clones, with roughly 92% found just once. The specimen was peripheral blood, collected on day 0 of AZD1222 vaccination. This sequence originates from an adult in good health.

The CDR3 coding sequence is TGTGCCAGCAGCCAAACAGGCCCCCCACCCCTCCACTTT. Amino acids: CASSQTGPPPLHF. The V and J genes are TRBV3-1 (or the pseudogene TRBV3-2) and TRBJ1-6; the D gene is possibly TRBD1 (5 bases). V lost 2 bases to trimming and J lost 11 bases, with 10 bases between them. Germline V CDR1 and CDR2: LGHDT, YNNKEL (reference sequence). The CDR3 has 13 residues.